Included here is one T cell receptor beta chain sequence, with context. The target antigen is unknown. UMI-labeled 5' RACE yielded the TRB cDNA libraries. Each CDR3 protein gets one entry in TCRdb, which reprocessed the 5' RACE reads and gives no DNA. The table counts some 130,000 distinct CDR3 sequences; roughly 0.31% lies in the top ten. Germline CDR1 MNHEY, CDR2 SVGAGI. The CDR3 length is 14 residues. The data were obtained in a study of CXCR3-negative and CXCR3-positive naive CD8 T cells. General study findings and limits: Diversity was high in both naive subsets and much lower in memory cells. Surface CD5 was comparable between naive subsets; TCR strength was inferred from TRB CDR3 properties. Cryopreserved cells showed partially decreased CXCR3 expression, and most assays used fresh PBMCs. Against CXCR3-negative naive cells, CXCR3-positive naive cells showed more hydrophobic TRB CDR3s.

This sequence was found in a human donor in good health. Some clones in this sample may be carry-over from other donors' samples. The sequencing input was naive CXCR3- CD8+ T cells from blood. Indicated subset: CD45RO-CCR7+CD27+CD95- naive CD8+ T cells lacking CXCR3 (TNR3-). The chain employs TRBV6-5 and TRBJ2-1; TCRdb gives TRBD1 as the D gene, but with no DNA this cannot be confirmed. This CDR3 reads CASKGGAYYNEQFF.